This record concerns one TCR beta chain sequence. These data come from a study of blood T cells in healthy people across ages. Through a sample-barcoded 5' primer and a J-beta primer mix, a second PCR was run for roughly 6 to 12 cycles. TCRdb fed the 5' RACE reads into MiXCR, producing one record per CDR3 protein. Of over 1.5 million distinct CDR3 sequences listed, 49% are singletons. The V and J ends lost 3 bases and 6 bases respectively, with 14 bases between them. Germline V CDR1 and CDR2: SEHNR, FQNEAQ (reference sequence). The length of the CDR3 is 15 residues. Total RNA, at least 6 micrograms per sample, was extracted from PBMCs.

The TCR sequence derives from a woman aged 40 to 50 in good health. The chain is built from TRBV7-9 and TRBJ1-4; D not resolved. Source material: blood. Written as DNA, the CDR3 is TGTGCCAGCAGCTTCCCTGGACTCACTGATGAAAAACTGTTTTTT. Translation: CASSFPGLTDEKLFF.